The sequence of this TCR beta chain was determined in a study of shared clonotypes between healthy human individuals. At the deep level, the assay was run. Assay: immunoSEQ multiplex PCR; the TCRdb copy retains only in-frame clones and omits some. The sample has about 1 million clones, about 70% seen once. The CDR3 contains 14 residues. The germline V and J ends were trimmed by 8 bases and 5 bases, with 18 bases remaining between them. Per germline, CDR1 ENHRY and CDR2 SYGVKD. Sample: memory CD4+ T cells sorted from blood. Indicated subset: CD45RA-negative fraction. The chain carries TRBV10-3 and TRBJ1-2; TRBD1 might be the D (6 bases). The receptor comes from a man aged 18 to 29 in good health. CDR3 amino acids: CAIGGEGISYGYTF. The CDR3 coding sequence is TGTGCCATCGGGGGCGAGGGGATTTCGTATGGCTACACCTTC.